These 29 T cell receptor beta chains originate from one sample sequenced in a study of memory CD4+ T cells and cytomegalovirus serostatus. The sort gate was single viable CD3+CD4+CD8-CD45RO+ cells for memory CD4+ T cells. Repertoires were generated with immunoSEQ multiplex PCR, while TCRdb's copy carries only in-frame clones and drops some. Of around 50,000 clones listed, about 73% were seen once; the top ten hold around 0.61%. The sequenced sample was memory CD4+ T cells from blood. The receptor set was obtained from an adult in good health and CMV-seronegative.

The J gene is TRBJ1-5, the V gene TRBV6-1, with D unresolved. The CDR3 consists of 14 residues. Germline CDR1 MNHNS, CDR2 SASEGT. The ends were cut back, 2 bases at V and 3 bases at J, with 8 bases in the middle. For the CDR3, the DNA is TGTGCCAGCAGTGAAAACAATAACAATCAGCCCCAGCATTTT. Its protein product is CASSENNNNQPQHF.

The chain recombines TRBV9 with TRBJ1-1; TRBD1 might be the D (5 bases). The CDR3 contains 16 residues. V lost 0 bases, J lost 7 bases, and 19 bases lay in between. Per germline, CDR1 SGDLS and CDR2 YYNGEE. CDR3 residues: CASSVGLGDGVFEAFF. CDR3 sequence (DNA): TGTGCCAGCAGCGTAGGCCTAGGGGATGGGGTATTTGAAGCTTTCTTT.

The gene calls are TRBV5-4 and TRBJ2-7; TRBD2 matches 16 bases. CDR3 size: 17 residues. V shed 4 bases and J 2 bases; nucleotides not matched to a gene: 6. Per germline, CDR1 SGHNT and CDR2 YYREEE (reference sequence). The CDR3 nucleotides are TGTGCCAGCAGCCTTGGGGGGACTAGCGGGAGGGCCTACGAGCAGTACTTC. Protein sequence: CASSLGGTSGRAYEQYF.

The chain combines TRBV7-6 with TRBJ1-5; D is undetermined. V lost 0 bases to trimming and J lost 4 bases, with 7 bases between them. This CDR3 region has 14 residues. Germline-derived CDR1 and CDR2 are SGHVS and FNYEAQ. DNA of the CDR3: TGTGCCAGCAGCTTAGCGGGAGGGAATCAGCCCCAGCATTTT. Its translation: CASSLAGGNQPQHF. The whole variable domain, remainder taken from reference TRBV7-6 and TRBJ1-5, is GAGVSQSPRYKVTKRGQDVALRCDPISGHVSLYWYRQALGQGPEFLTYFNYEAQQDKSGLPNDRFSAERPEGSISTLTIQRTEQRDSAMYRCASSLAGGNQPQHFGDGTRLSIL.

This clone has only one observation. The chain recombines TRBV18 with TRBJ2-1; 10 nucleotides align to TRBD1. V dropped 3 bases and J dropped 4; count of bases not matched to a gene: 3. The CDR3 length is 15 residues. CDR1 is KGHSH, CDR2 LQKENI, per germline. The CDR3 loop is CASSPGQGVYNEQFF. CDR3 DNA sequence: TGTGCCAGCTCACCCGGACAGGGGGTATACAATGAGCAGTTCTTC.

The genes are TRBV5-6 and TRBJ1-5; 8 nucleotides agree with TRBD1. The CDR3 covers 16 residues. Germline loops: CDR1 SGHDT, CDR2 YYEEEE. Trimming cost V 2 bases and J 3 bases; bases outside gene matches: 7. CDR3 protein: CASSFAGGFDNQPQHF. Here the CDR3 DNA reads TGTGCCAGCAGCTTCGCAGGGGGCTTCGACAATCAGCCCCAGCATTTT.

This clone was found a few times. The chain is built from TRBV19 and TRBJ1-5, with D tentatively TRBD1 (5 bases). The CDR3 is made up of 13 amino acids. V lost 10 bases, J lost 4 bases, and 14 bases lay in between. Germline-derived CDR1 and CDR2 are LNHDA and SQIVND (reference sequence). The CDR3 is CATHSQGNQPQHF. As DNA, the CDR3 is TGTGCCACTCACTCCCAGGGAAATCAGCCCCAGCATTTT.

As DNA, the CDR3 is TGTGCCAGCAGCTTAAGTTCCGACCTAATCTATGGCTACACCTTC. Residues: CASSLSSDLIYGYTF. The rearrangement uses TRBV7-2 and TRBJ1-2; D gene unclear. V was clipped by 2 bases and J by 4 bases, with 14 bases between them. CDR1 and CDR2 from the germline V gene are SGHTA and FQGNSA. This CDR3 has 15 amino acids.

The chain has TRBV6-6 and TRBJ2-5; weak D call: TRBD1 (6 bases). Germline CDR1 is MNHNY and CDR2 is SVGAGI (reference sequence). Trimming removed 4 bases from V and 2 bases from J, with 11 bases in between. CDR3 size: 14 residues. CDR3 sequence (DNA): TGTGCCAGCAGTTTGACAGGCGTTCAAGAGACCCAGTACTTC. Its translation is CASSLTGVQETQYF.

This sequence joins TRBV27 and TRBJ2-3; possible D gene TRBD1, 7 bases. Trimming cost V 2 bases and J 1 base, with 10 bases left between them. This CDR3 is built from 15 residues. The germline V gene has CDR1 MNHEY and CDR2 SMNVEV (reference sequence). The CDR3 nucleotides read TGTGCCAGCAGTTTAGGCAGGGGGGGCACAGATACGCAGTATTTT. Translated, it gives CASSLGRGGTDTQYF.

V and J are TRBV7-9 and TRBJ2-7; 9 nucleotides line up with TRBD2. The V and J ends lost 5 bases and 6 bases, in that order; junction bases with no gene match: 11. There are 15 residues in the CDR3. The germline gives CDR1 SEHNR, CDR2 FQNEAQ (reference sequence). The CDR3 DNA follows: TGTGCCAGCAGCGCGCCGGGACTAGCTAGCGCCGAGCAGTACTTC. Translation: CASSAPGLASAEQYF. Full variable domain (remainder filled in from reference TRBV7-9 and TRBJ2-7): DTGVSQNPRHKITKRGQNVTFRCDPISEHNRLYWYRQTLGQGPEFLTYFQNEAQLEKSRLLSDRFSAERPKGSFSTLEIQRTEQGDSAMYLCASSAPGLASAEQYFGPGTRLTVT.

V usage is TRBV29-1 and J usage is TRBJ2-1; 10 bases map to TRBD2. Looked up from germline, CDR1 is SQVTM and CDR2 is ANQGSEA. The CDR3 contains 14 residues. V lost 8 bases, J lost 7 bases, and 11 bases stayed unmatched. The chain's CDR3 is CSSGGLAGENEQFF. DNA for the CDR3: TGCAGCTCCGGGGGCCTAGCGGGAGAAAATGAGCAGTTCTTC.

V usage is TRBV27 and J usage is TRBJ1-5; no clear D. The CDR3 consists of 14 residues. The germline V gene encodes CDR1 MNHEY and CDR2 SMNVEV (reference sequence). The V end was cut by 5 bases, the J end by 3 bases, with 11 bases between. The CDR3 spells CASSHGLHNQPQHF. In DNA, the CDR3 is TGTGCCAGCAGTCATGGACTGCACAATCAGCCCCAGCATTTT.

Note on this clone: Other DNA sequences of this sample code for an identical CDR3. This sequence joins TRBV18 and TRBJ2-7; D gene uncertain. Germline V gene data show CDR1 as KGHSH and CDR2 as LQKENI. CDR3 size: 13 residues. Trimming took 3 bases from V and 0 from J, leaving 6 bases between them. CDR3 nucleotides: TGTGCCAGCTCACCTTCAGGCTCCTACGAGCAGTACTTC. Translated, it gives CASSPSGSYEQYF.

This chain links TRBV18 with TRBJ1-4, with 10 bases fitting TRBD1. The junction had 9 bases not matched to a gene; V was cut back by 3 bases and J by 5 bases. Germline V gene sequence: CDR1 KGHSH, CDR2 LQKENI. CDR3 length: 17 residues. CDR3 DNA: TGTGCCAGCTCACCGGCGGGACAGGGGCGCGGAAATGAAAAACTGTTTTTT. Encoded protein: CASSPAGQGRGNEKLFF.

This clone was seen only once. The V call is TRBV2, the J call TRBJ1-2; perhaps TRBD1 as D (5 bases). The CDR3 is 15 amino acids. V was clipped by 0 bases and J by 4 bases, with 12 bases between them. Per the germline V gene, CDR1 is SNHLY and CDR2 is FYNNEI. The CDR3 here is CASSEAPGSGYGYTF. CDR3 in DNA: TGTGCCAGCAGTGAAGCTCCAGGGTCTGGCTATGGCTACACCTTC.

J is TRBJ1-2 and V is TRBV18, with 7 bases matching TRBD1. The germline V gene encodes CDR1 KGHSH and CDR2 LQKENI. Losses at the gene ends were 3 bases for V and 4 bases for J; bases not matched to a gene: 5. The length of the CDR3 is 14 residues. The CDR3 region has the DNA TGTGCCAGCTCACCGCAGGGGGATATCTATGGCTACACCTTC. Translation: CASSPQGDIYGYTF.

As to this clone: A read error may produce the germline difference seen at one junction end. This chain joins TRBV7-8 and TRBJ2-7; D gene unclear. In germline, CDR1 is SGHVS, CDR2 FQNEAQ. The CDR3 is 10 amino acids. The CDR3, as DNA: TGTGCCAGCGGCTTTGACGAGCAGTACTTC. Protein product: CASGFDEQYF.

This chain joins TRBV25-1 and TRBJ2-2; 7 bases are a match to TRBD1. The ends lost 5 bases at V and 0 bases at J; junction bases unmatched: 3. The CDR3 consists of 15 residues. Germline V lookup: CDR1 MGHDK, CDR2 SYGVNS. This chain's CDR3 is CASSLGQTNTGELFF. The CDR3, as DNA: TGTGCCAGCAGTTTGGGACAGACGAACACCGGGGAGCTGTTTTTT.

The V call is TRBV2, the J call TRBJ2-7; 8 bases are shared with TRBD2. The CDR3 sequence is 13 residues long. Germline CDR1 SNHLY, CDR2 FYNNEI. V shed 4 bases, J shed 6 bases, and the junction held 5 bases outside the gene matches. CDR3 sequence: CASSVKREREQYF. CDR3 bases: TGTGCCAGCAGTGTGAAGCGGGAGCGCGAGCAGTACTTC.

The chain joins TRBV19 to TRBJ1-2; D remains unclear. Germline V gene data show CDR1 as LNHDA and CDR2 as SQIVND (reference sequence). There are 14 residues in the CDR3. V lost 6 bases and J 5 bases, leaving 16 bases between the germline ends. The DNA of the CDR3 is TGTGCCAGTAGCAGGACGGTGGATTCTTATGGCTACACCTTC. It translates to CASSRTVDSYGYTF.

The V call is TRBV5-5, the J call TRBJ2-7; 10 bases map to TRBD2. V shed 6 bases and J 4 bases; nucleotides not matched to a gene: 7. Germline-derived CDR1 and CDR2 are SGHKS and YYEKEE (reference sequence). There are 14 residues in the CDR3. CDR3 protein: CASTLAGVGYEQYF. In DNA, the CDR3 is TGTGCCAGCACCCTAGCGGGAGTGGGGTACGAGCAGTACTTC. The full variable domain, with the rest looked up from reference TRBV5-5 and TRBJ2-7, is DAGVTQSPTHLIKTRGQQVTLRCSPISGHKSVSWYQQVLGQGPQFIFQYYEKEERGRGNFPDRFSARQFPNYSSELNVNALLLGDSALYLCASTLAGVGYEQYFGPGTRLTVT.

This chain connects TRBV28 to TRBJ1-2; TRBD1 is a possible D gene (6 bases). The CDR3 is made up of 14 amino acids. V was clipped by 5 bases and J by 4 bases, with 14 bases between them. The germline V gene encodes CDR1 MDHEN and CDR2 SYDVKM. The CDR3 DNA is TGTGCCAGCAGTCCTGGGGGCGCGGTCTATGGCTACACCTTC. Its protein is CASSPGGAVYGYTF.

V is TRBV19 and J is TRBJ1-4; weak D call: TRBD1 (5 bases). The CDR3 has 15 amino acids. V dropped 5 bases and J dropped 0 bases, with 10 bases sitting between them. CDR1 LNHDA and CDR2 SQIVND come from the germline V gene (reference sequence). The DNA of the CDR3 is TGTGCCAGTAGTTCGACAGTCGCAACTAATGAAAAACTGTTTTTT. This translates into CASSSTVATNEKLFF.

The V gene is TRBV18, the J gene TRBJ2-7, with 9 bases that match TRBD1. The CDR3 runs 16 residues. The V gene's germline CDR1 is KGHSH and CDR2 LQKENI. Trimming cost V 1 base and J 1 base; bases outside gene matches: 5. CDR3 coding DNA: TGTGCCAGCTCACCACTCGGGACAGGGCTTTCCTACGAGCAGTACTTC. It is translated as CASSPLGTGLSYEQYF. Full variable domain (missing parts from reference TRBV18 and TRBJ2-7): NAGVMQNPRHLVRRRGQEARLRCSPMKGHSHVYWYRQLPEEGLKFMVYLQKENIIDESGMPKERFSAEFPKEGPSILRIQQVVRGDSAAYFCASSPLGTGLSYEQYFGPGTRLTVT.

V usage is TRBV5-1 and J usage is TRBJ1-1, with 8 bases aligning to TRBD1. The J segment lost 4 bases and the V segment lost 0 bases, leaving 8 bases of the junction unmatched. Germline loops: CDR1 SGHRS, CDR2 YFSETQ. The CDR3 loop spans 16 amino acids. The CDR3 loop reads CASSLGRTGRSTEAFF. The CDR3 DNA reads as TGCGCCAGCAGCTTGGGGAGGACAGGGCGTTCCACTGAAGCTTTCTTT.

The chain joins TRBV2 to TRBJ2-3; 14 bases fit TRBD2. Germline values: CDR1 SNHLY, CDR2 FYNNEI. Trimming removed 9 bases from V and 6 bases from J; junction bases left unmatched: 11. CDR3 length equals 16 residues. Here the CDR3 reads CASSPGLAGVWDTQYF. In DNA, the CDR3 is TGTGCCAGTAGTCCGGGACTAGCGGGAGTGTGGGATACGCAGTATTTT.

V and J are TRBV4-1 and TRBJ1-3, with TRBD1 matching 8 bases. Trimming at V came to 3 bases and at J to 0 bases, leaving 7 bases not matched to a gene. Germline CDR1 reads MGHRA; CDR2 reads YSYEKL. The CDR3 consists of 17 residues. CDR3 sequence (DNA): TGCGCCAGCAGCCAGACAGGGGCTCCGGACTCTGGAAACACCATATATTTT. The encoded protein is CASSQTGAPDSGNTIYF.

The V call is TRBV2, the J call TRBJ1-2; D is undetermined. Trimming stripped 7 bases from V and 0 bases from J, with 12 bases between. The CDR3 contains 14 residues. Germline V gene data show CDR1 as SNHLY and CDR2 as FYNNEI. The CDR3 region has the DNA TGTGCCAGCACTCGGACGGGTGCTAACTATGGCTACACCTTC. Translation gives CASTRTGANYGYTF.